This is a list of T cell receptor beta chains from one sample in a study of T-cell memory formation after mild COVID-19. Each CDR3 protein is one row after TCRdb ran MiXCR on the 5' RACE reads. The data show just over 200,000 distinct CDR3 sequences, around 8.8% seen once. Sequencing input: PBMCs or a T cell subset sorted from them (not recorded which). Every receptor here comes from a man aged 18 to 29 who had mild COVID-19 (a few samples of this study predate the infection). Cell type and time point are not known. The CDR3 runs from the conserved cysteine through the conserved F or W. A D gene is named only where the DNA matches it firmly. Size values are once, few and many counts, or a class for expanded clones, and some rows have none.

j_gene	abundance	d_gene	v_gene	CDR3aa	CDR3nt
TRBJ2-7	few	TRBD2	TRBV6-2/TRBV6-3	CASRGTSGGAYEQYF	TGTGCCAGCAGAGGGACTAGCGGGGGAGCCTACGAGCAGTACTTC
TRBJ2-2	.	.	TRBV6-5	CASSYSKTGELFF	TGTGCCAGCAGTTACTCGAAGACCGGGGAGCTGTTTTTT
TRBJ2-3	few	.	TRBV6-6	CASSYKEDTQYF	TGTGCCAGCAGTTACAAGGAAGATACGCAGTATTTT
TRBJ2-5	few	TRBD2	TRBV11-2	CASSLMLADQETQYF	TGTGCCAGCAGCTTAATGCTAGCGGATCAAGAGACCCAGTACTTC
TRBJ1-3	few	.	TRBV15	CATSAEPPGPVWDIYF	TGTGCCACCAGCGCTGAGCCCCCCGGACCCGTGTGGGACATATATTTT
TRBJ2-3	.	.	TRBV20-1	CSARHSLRTDTQYF	TGCAGTGCTAGGCATTCTCTCCGCACAGATACGCAGTATTTT
TRBJ1-3	few	.	TRBV7-6	CATPGRNSGNTIYF	TGTGCCACCCCGGGACGGAACTCTGGAAACACCATATATTTT
TRBJ2-7	many	.	TRBV11-2	CASSLDQRQGSSYEQYF	TGTGCCAGCAGCTTAGATCAACGGCAGGGGAGCTCCTACGAGCAGTACTTC
TRBJ2-7	many	TRBD1	TRBV18	CASSRGQGQHEQYF	TGTGCCAGCTCACGAGGACAGGGGCAACACGAGCAGTACTTC
TRBJ2-4	few	.	TRBV13	CASSSHGLAKNIQYF	TGTGCCAGCAGCTCCCACGGACTAGCCAAAAACATTCAGTACTTC
TRBJ2-3	few	TRBD2	TRBV7-2	CASPERAGGGVDTQYF	TGTGCCAGCCCCGAAAGGGCGGGGGGCGGCGTGGATACGCAGTATTTT
TRBJ1-5	.	.	TRBV4-1	CASSQGVRQPQHF	TGCGCCAGCAGCCAAGGGGTCAGACAGCCCCAGCATTTT
TRBJ2-7	many	.	TRBV12-3/TRBV12-4	CASSLYREQYF	TGTGCCAGCAGTTTATATCGGGAGCAGTACTTC
TRBJ1-5	.	.	TRBV6-2/TRBV6-3	CASSWERVQPQHF	TGTGCCAGCAGTTGGGAGCGGGTTCAGCCCCAGCATTTT
TRBJ2-1	.	TRBD2	TRBV5-1	CASSWSGGDEQFF	TGCGCCAGCAGCTGGAGCGGGGGGGATGAGCAGTTCTTC
TRBJ2-4	.	.	TRBV7-2	CASSFWDVNIQYF	TGTGCCAGCAGCTTCTGGGACGTAAACATTCAGTACTTC
TRBJ1-2	few	.	TRBV4-2	CASSQGTEYGYTF	TGTGCCAGCAGCCAAGGGACAGAATATGGCTACACCTTC
TRBJ1-6	many	TRBD1	TRBV30	CAWGTDNSPLHF	TGTGCCTGGGGGACAGATAATTCACCCCTCCACTTT
TRBJ2-3	many	.	TRBV9	CASSVGQGLTDTQYF	TGTGCCAGCAGCGTAGGGCAGGGGCTGACAGATACGCAGTATTTT
TRBJ2-3	few	.	TRBV7-3	CASSPGSSGTQYF	TGTGCCAGCAGCCCCGGAAGCTCTGGTACGCAGTATTTT
TRBJ1-2	.	.	TRBV24-1	CATSEPTENYGYTF	TGTGCCACCAGTGAACCGACAGAGAACTATGGCTACACCTTC
TRBJ1-1	many	.	TRBV2	CASSLSTEGTEAFF	TGTGCCAGCAGTCTATCCACGGAGGGCACTGAAGCTTTCTTT
TRBJ2-3	few	.	TRBV19	CARCRQGHTDTQYF	TGTGCCAGATGTCGTCAGGGCCATACAGATACGCAGTATTTT
TRBJ2-1	few	.	TRBV5-1	CASSLANEQFF	TGCGCCAGCAGCTTGGCTAATGAGCAGTTCTTC
TRBJ2-1	.	TRBD2	TRBV6-2/TRBV6-3	CASSLYTPLAGGDNEQFF	TGTGCCAGCAGTCTTTATACCCCTCTAGCGGGGGGCGACAATGAGCAGTTCTTC
TRBJ2-4	few	TRBD1	TRBV15	CATSRGASGQGFLAKNIQYF	TGTGCCACCAGCAGGGGGGCGTCCGGACAGGGATTTCTAGCCAAAAACATTCAGTACTTC
TRBJ2-1	few	.	TRBV3-1	CASSSSEGRQFF	TGTGCCAGCAGCTCGAGTGAGGGGAGACAGTTCTTC
TRBJ1-1	many	TRBD1	TRBV12-3/TRBV12-4	CASSTGQGPVTEAFF	TGTGCCAGCAGTACAGGACAGGGGCCGGTCACTGAAGCTTTCTTT
TRBJ1-6	few	.	TRBV5-1	CASSREGGRIYNSPLHF	TGCGCCAGCAGCCGGGAGGGCGGAAGGATCTATAATTCACCCCTCCACTTT
TRBJ2-1	.	.	TRBV10-3	CAISERTVYNEQFF	TGTGCCATCAGTGAGCGAACAGTGTACAATGAGCAGTTCTTC
TRBJ1-1	.	TRBD1	TRBV7-2	CASIPGGESTEAFF	TGTGCCAGCATCCCAGGGGGCGAGAGCACTGAAGCTTTCTTT
TRBJ1-1	few	TRBD1	TRBV5-1	CASSLGQGAEAFF	TGCGCCAGCAGCTTGGGACAGGGGGCTGAAGCTTTCTTT
TRBJ2-1	.	.	TRBV28	CASSRPPTGQQFF	TGTGCCAGCAGCCGCCCCCCTACCGGACAGCAGTTCTTC
TRBJ1-6	few	TRBD1	TRBV5-1	CASSFSPQPGGSSPLHF	TGCGCCAGCAGCTTCTCCCCCCAGCCAGGGGGTTCTTCACCCCTCCACTTT
TRBJ2-5	many	TRBD1	TRBV15	CATSRDWTGEETQYF	TGTGCCACCAGCAGAGATTGGACAGGGGAAGAGACCCAGTACTTC
TRBJ2-1	.	.	TRBV7-2	CASSSQTSFDEQFF	TGTGCCAGCAGCTCCCAGACTAGTTTCGATGAGCAGTTCTTC
TRBJ2-5	.	.	TRBV4-3	CASSQAGGGGSETQYF	TGCGCCAGCAGCCAAGCTGGAGGAGGGGGCAGCGAGACCCAGTACTTC
TRBJ2-7	few	.	TRBV7-2	CASSLVMDPSYEQYF	TGTGCCAGCAGCTTAGTGATGGACCCCAGCTACGAGCAGTACTTC